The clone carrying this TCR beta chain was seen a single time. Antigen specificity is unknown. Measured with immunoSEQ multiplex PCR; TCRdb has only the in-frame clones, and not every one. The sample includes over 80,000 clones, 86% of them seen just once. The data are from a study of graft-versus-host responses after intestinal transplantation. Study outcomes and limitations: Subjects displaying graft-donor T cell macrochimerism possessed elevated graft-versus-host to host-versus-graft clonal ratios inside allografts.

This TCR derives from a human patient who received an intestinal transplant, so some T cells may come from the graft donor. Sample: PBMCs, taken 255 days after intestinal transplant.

The CDR3 region is CASSRTGTSGGAGNEQFF. The CDR3 DNA is TGTGCCAGCAGCCGAACCGGGACTAGCGGGGGGGCCGGGAATGAGCAGTTCTTC. V usage is TRBV11-2 and J usage is TRBJ2-1; 16 bases are a match to TRBD2. The CDR3 consists of 18 residues. J gave up 7 bases and V 5 bases, and 11 bases lay outside the gene matches. CDR1 and CDR2 (germline): SGHAT, FQNNGV.